This entry describes one TCR beta chain. One entry per CDR3 protein, called by TCRdb with MiXCR from the 5' RACE reads. The sample yields just under 65,000 distinct CDR3 sequences, around a fifth seen once. The germline CDR1 and CDR2 sequences are LGHNA and YNFKEQ. CDR3 length: 14 residues. The V segment lost 0 bases and the J segment 10 bases; nucleotides outside the gene matches: 5. This TCR came from a female donor with breast cancer. The sample was memory CD4+ T cells sorted from a lymph node. Described subset: memory CD4+ T cells, CD4+CD45RO+CD25-. The rearrangement links TRBV4-2 to TRBJ1-4; TRBD1 matches 7 bases. CDR3 in amino acids: CASSQEDRAGKLFF. CDR3 nucleotides: TGTGCCAGCAGCCAAGAAGACAGGGCAGGAAAACTGTTTTTT.